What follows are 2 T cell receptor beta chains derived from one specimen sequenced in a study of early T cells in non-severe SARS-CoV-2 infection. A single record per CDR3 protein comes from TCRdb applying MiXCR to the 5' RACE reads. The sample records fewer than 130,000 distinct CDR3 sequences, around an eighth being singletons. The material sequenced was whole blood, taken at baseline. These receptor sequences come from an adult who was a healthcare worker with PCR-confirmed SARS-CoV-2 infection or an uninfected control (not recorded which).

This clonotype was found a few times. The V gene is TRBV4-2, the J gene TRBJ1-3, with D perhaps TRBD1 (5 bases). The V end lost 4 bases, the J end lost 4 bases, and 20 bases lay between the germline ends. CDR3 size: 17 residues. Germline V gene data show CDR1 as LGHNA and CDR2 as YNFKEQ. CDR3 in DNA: TGTGCCAGCAGCCCTATAGGGGCAGGGAGGAAAGGAAACACCATATATTTT. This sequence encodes CASSPIGAGRKGNTIYF.

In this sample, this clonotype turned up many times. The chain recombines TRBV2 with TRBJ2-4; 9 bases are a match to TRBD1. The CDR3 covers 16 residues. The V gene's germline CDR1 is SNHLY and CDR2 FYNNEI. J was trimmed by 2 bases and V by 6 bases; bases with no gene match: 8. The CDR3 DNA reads TGTGCCAGCAGCACCGGGACAGGGTTGACCAAAAACATTCAGTACTTC. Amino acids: CASSTGTGLTKNIQYF.